This TCR beta chain derives from a study of blood T cells in healthy people across ages. Germline V CDR1 and CDR2: SNHLY, FYNNEI. There are 13 residues in the CDR3. V gave up 2 bases and J gave up 1 base, with 5 bases separating them. There are a few counts of this clonotype. The use of a sample-barcoded 5' primer and a J-beta primer mix characterized a second PCR of roughly 6 to 12 cycles. TCRdb independently ran MiXCR on the 5' RACE reads; one entry per CDR3 protein. Found here are about 1.1 million distinct CDR3 sequences, about two fifths of them singletons; the top ten hold roughly 13%. The sequencing input was blood. This rearrangement joins TRBV2 to TRBJ1-2; D gene uncertain. This TCR was recovered from a man younger than 35 in good health. CDR3 coding DNA: TGTGCCAGCAGTGAATCCCTTAACTATGGCTACACCTTC. Amino acid sequence: CASSESLNYGYTF.